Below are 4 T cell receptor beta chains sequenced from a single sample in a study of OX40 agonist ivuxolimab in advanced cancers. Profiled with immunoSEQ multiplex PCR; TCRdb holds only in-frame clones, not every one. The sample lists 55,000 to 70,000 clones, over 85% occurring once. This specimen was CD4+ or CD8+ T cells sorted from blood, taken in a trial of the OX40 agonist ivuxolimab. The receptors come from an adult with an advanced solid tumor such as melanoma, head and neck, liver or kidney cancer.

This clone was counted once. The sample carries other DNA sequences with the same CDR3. CDR3 protein: CAWGNNYGYTF. The DNA for the CDR3 is TGTGCCTGGGGGAATAACTATGGCTACACCTTC. The rearrangement links TRBV30 to TRBJ1-2; D unclear. CDR3 size: 11 residues. V dropped 5 bases and J dropped 1 base, with 5 bases sitting between them. CDR1 and CDR2 from the germline V gene are GTSNPN and SVGIG (reference sequence).

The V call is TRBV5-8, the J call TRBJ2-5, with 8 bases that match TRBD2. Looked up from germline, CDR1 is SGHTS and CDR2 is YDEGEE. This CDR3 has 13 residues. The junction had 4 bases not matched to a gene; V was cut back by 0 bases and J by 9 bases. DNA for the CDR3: TGTGCCAGCAGCTTGGGGCGGGGGGCCGCCCAGTACTTC. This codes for CASSLGRGAAQYF.

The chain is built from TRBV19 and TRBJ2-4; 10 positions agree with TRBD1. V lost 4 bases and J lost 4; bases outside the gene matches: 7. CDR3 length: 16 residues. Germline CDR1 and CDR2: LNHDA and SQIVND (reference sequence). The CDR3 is CASSTRQGAVKNIQYF. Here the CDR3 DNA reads TGTGCCAGTAGTACGCGACAGGGGGCGGTAAAAAACATTCAGTACTTC. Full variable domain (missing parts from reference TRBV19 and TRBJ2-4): DGGITQSPKYLFRKEGQNVTLSCEQNLNHDAMYWYRQDPGQGLRLIYYSQIVNDFQKGDIAEGYSVSREKKESFPLTVTSAQKNPTAFYLCASSTRQGAVKNIQYFGAGTRLSVL.

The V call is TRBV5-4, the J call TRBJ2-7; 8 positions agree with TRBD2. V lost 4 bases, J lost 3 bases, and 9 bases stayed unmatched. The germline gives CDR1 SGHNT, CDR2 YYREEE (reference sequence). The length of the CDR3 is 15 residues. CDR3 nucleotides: TGTGCCAGCAGCGACAAGCGGGGGCCCCTCTACGAGCAGTACTTC. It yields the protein CASSDKRGPLYEQYF.